A single sample gave rise to the 21 T cell receptor beta chains below, sequenced in a study of circulating CD8 cells and anti-PD-1 response in melanoma. TCR libraries were prepared from approximately 15 ng of total RNA with the QIAseq Immune Repertoire TCR panel. In TCRdb, the reads were re-called with MiXCR into one record per CDR3 protein. This sample yields 2,000 to 2,500 distinct CDR3 sequences, of which 5% to 8% are seen a single time; 2.5% to 3.5% belongs to the top ten. Sorting of live CD3+CD8+TCRalphabeta+ cells by PD-1 and/or TIGIT gave four subsets. The sequenced sample was CD8+ T cells from PBMCs, obtained at baseline or after one month of anti-PD-1 therapy (not recorded which). The source of these receptors is a human donor with melanoma.

This clonotype was found a few times. Being one base from a much bigger clone, this may be a read error. The V gene is TRBV19, the J gene TRBJ2-1; 12 bases fit TRBD2. CDR1 is LNHDA and CDR2 is SQIVND in the germline V gene (reference sequence). This CDR3 has 16 residues. V lost 5 bases and J lost 2; bases outside the gene matches: 4. Here the CDR3 reads CASSATSGGTYNEQFF. CDR3 DNA sequence: TGTGCCAGTAGTGCGACTAGCGGGGGAACCTACAATGAGCAGTTCTTC.

This clonotype was picked up a small number of times. The CDR3 ends on some other residue instead of the conserved phenylalanine or tryptophan, so this is likely a read error. The chain uses TRBV19 and TRBJ1-1, with D perhaps matching TRBD1 (6 bases). The CDR3 is 14 amino acids. Trimming removed 8 bases at V and 1 base at J, with 14 bases between. The germline CDR1 and CDR2 sequences are LNHDA and SQIVND (reference sequence). CDR3 in DNA: TGTGCCAGTTCCCCCGGGGGGCCGAACACTGAAGCTTTCCTT. This codes for CASSPGGPNTEAFL.

By share, this clonotype ranks as medium-sized. The V call is TRBV5-6, the J call TRBJ2-7; TRBD2 aligns across 13 bases. V shed 3 bases and J 2 bases; nucleotides not matched to a gene: 8. CDR3 length: 17 amino acids. Germline CDR1 and CDR2: SGHDT and YYEEEE. In DNA, the CDR3 is TGTGCCAGCAGCTCCGGACTAGCGGGGGTCCAAACCTACGAGCAGTACTTC. Its protein is CASSSGLAGVQTYEQYF.

By its share, this clonotype is medium-sized. The chain is built from TRBV4-1 and TRBJ2-3, with TRBD2 identical over 9 bases. CDR3 length: 16 amino acids. Germline trimming cut 4 bases from V and 6 bases from J; bases unmatched to any gene: 11. Per the germline V gene, CDR1 is MGHRA and CDR2 is YSYEKL. CDR3 DNA: TGCGCCAGCAGCCCCGGGGGCAGCGGGGGGCCCGATACGCAGTATTTT. Translated: CASSPGGSGGPDTQYF.

This clonotype is medium-sized within its sample. The V and J genes are TRBV12-3 or TRBV12-4 and TRBJ2-2; D is perhaps TRBD2 (6 bases). The CDR3 is made up of 16 amino acids. Trimming shortened V by 5 bases and J by 0 bases, and 13 bases separated the two germline ends. In DNA, the CDR3 is TGTGCCAGCAGTCCCTCGGGGGACCCGAACACCGGGGAGCTGTTTTTT. Amino acid sequence: CASSPSGDPNTGELFF.

A few counts support this clonotype. This chain uses TRBV29-1 with TRBJ1-1; no definite D call. V shed 2 bases and J shed 7 bases, with 11 bases lying between them. The CDR3 sequence is 12 residues long. Germline CDR1 reads SQVTM; CDR2 reads ANQGSEA. The CDR3 here is CSVETKGVEAFF. CDR3 sequence (DNA): TGCAGCGTTGAAACCAAGGGCGTTGAAGCTTTCTTT.

In this sample, this clonotype is medium-sized (0.01 to 0.1%). This chain uses TRBV19 with TRBJ2-7; possibly TRBD1 for D (6 bases). The ends were cut back, 4 bases at V and 3 bases at J, with 10 bases in the middle. There are 13 residues in the CDR3. Germline CDR1 LNHDA, CDR2 SQIVND (reference sequence). CDR3 nucleotides: TGTGCCAGTAGTAGGACAGAGAACTACGAGCAGTACTTC. Encoded protein: CASSRTENYEQYF.

J is TRBJ2-7 and V is TRBV5-6; D uncertain. The CDR3 is 11 residues long. CDR1 is SGHDT and CDR2 is YYEEEE in the germline V gene. The V gene lost 4 bases and the J gene lost 6 bases, with 8 bases spanning the gap. CDR3 in amino acids: CASSLSAEQYF. CDR3 DNA: TGTGCCAGCAGCCTTTCGGCCGAGCAGTACTTC.

This clonotype is labeled medium-sized. V is TRBV9 and J is TRBJ2-7; D gene uncertain. The CDR3 consists of 14 residues. CDR1 and CDR2 (germline): SGDLS, YYNGEE. The V end was cut by 3 bases, the J end by 6 bases, with 16 bases between. CDR3 in amino acids: CASSAPPASGEQYF. For the CDR3, the DNA is TGTGCCAGCAGCGCCCCTCCGGCCTCGGGCGAGCAGTACTTC.

This clonotype is classed as medium-sized. This chain connects TRBV20-1 to TRBJ2-1, with 10 bases lining up with TRBD2. V gave up 0 bases and J gave up 2 bases; unmatched junction bases: 10. The germline V gene encodes CDR1 DFQATT and CDR2 SNEGSKA (reference sequence). The CDR3 runs to 18 residues. In nucleotides, the CDR3 is TGCAGTGCTAGAGATTCGGCTAGCGGGGGTGTTACCTACAATGAGCAGTTCTTC. This encodes CSARDSASGGVTYNEQFF.

This clonotype has a handful of counts. The chain couples TRBV5-6 to TRBJ1-1; D is unresolved. V gave up 1 base and J gave up 6 bases, with 13 bases separating them. CDR1 is SGHDT and CDR2 is YYEEEE in the germline V gene. The CDR3 runs 14 residues. In DNA form, the CDR3 reads TGTGCCAGCAGCTTGTCGGGGTTTCGGGCTGAAGCTTTCTTT. Amino acids: CASSLSGFRAEAFF.

Within the sample, this clonotype is medium-sized. This sequence joins TRBV27 and TRBJ1-5; no clear D gene. CDR3 size: 15 residues. In germline, CDR1 is MNHEY, CDR2 SMNVEV (reference sequence). The V and J ends lost 2 bases and 2 bases respectively, with 10 bases between them. The CDR3, as DNA: TGTGCCAGCAGTTTAAACGGGCCAGGCAATCAGCCCCAGCATTTT. It is translated as CASSLNGPGNQPQHF.

By proportion, this clonotype is medium-sized (0.01 to 0.1%). The chain's CDR3 is CASSLGDLSREQYF. CDR3 in DNA: TGTGCCAGCAGCTTAGGGGACTTGTCCAGGGAGCAGTACTTC. The chain recombines TRBV11-2 with TRBJ2-7; D may be TRBD2 (6 bases). Germline V gene lookup returns CDR1 SGHAT and CDR2 FQNNGV. The CDR3 has 14 amino acids. Trimming removed 1 base from V and 7 bases from J, with 14 bases in between.

This clonotype is medium-sized (0.01 to 0.1%) in the sample. The V gene is TRBV11-2, the J gene TRBJ2-3; D is unresolved. This CDR3 is 13 amino acids long. With 2 bases removed from V and 0 bases from J, the gap between germline ends came to 3 bases. The germline CDR1 and CDR2 sequences are SGHAT and FQNNGV. CDR3 residues: CASSLLSTDTQYF. The CDR3 nucleotides read TGTGCCAGCAGCTTATTAAGCACAGATACGCAGTATTTT.

In its sample, this clonotype is medium-sized. This chain links TRBV19 with TRBJ1-1, with a possible D match to TRBD1 (5 bases). The length of the CDR3 is 11 residues. Germline CDR1 and CDR2: LNHDA and SQIVND (reference sequence). The V end lost 4 bases, the J end lost 8 bases, and 8 bases lay between the germline ends. The CDR3 sequence is CASSTGQEAFF. Here the CDR3 DNA reads TGTGCCAGTAGTACGGGGCAGGAAGCTTTCTTT.

Relative to its sample, this clonotype is medium-sized (0.01 to 0.1%). The chain links TRBV7-2 to TRBJ1-1; D unclear. Deletions cut 4 bases from V and 5 bases from J, with 8 bases between. Germline V lookup: CDR1 SGHTA, CDR2 FQGNSA. This CDR3 comprises 12 residues. The CDR3: CASSYVLTEAFF. CDR3 nucleotides: TGTGCCAGCAGCTACGTCTTAACTGAAGCTTTCTTT.

This clonotype was seen a few times. The J gene is TRBJ2-1, the V gene TRBV28, with D unclear. Between the trimmed V and J ends, which lost 4 bases and 2 bases, there was a span of 6 bases. This CDR3 comprises 13 residues. The germline V gene encodes CDR1 MDHEN and CDR2 SYDVKM. The CDR3 sequence: CASSSIAYNEQFF. The CDR3 DNA is TGTGCCAGCAGTTCGATAGCCTACAATGAGCAGTTCTTC.

A note on this clonotype: This may arise from a read error, as a much more abundant clone is one base away. V usage is TRBV5-1 and J usage is TRBJ2-2; D might be TRBD2 (5 bases). CDR1 and CDR2 from the germline V gene are SGHRS and YFSETQ. The CDR3 has 14 residues. The CDR3 nucleotides read TGCGCCAGCAGCTTGCCCACGAACACCGGGGAGCCGTTTTTT. Protein: CASSLPTNTGEPFF.

This clonotype is judged medium-sized. This sequence joins TRBV18 and TRBJ2-7; TRBD1 matches 7 bases. This CDR3 region has 15 residues. Germline V gene lookup returns CDR1 KGHSH and CDR2 LQKENI. Unmatched junction bases numbered 8, after V lost 6 bases and J lost 0 bases. In DNA form, the CDR3 reads TGTGCCAGCTCGCCTACAGGGGCCCTCTCCTACGAGCAGTACTTC. It is translated as CASSPTGALSYEQYF.

This clonotype was detected only a few times. A read error may account for a junction end that differs from germline. V gene TRBV12-3 or TRBV12-4 combines with J gene TRBJ2-2; possible D gene TRBD2, 5 bases. This CDR3 spans 12 amino acids. The CDR3 sequence is CAGERPTGELSF. The CDR3 DNA is TGTGCCGGCGAGAGGCCGACCGGGGAGCTGTCTTTT.

By sample fraction, this clonotype is medium-sized (0.01 to 0.1%). The rearrangement joins TRBV6-1 to TRBJ2-1; 7 bases align to TRBD1. CDR3 size: 13 residues. Germline values: CDR1 MNHNS, CDR2 SASEGT. The V segment lost 0 bases and the J segment 9 bases; nucleotides outside the gene matches: 2. The CDR3 DNA is TGTGCCAGCAGTGAAGCTACAGGGGTTGAGCAGTTCTTC. Translation: CASSEATGVEQFF.